This T cell receptor beta chain was obtained from a study of cytomegalovirus exposure and HLA in healthy donors. The PCR employed 60 Vbeta primers together with 13 Jbeta primers. TCRdb keeps only in-frame clones here, not all; method: immunoSEQ multiplex PCR. The sample lists about 130,000 clones, 81% seen once, with around 0.7% in the top ten. This clone was detected a few times. Its antigen is not identified. General study results and limits: A likely sequencing artifact accounted for one observed cluster of highly shared sequence variants. In an earlier analysis, productive rearrangement rates for most beta V segments clustered near 87% or 30%. Reportedly, diagnosis of cytomegalovirus status by the classifier showed high specificity and sensitivity.

The CDR3 consists of 17 residues. In germline, CDR1 is MNHEY, CDR2 SMNVEV (reference sequence). Between the trimmed V and J ends, which lost 6 bases and 1 base, there was a span of 21 bases. This sequence joins TRBV27 and TRBJ1-2; D gene ambiguous. This TCR derives from a young man in good health and CMV-seronegative. The sequenced sample consisted of PBMCs. This CDR3 is CASRSPMAGRGNYGYTF. DNA of the CDR3: TGTGCCAGCAGGAGCCCCATGGCGGGCCGGGGTAACTATGGCTACACCTTC.